A selection of T cell receptor beta chains follows, all from one sample in a study of T-cell memory formation after mild COVID-19. TCRdb independently ran MiXCR on the 5' RACE reads; one entry per CDR3 protein. The sample consists of over 70,000 distinct CDR3 sequences, roughly 15% of them appearing once. Sequencing was carried out using PBMCs or a T cell subset sorted from them (not recorded which). These receptors were taken from a man younger than 30 who had mild COVID-19 (a few samples of this study predate the infection). Cell type and time point are not known. Both conserved end residues are part of each CDR3. Each record gives: V gene, clone size, J gene, D gene, CDR3 DNA, CDR3 protein. The D gene is left open where the match is weak. Expanded clones get a size class; other rows say once, few or many, or leave the size out.

TRBV6-2/TRBV6-3	NA	TRBJ2-7	TRBD1	TGTGCCAGCAGTCAGATGGGACAGAAAGCCTACGAGCAGTACTTC	CASSQMGQKAYEQYF
TRBV30	few	TRBJ2-1	TRBD2	TGTGCCTGGACTAGCGGCAATGAGCAGTTCTTC	CAWTSGNEQFF
TRBV6-5	many	TRBJ2-1	NA	TGTGCCAGCAGTTTATTCGGCAGAGGCAGGGGCAATGTCGAGCAGTTCTTC	CASSLFGRGRGNVEQFF
TRBV7-9	NA	TRBJ1-6	NA	TGTGCCAGCAGCCCCCCCTCGGCCTCCTATAATTCACCCCTCCACTTT	CASSPPSASYNSPLHF
TRBV20-1	NA	TRBJ1-1	NA	TGCAGTGCCCGCCCTGTTGACACTGAAGCTTTCTTT	CSARPVDTEAFF
TRBV7-9	few	TRBJ1-6	NA	TGTGCCAGCACCCCTACGGCTCTGGGTTCACCCCTCCACTTT	CASTPTALGSPLHF
TRBV4-3	many	TRBJ1-4	NA	TGCGCCAGCAGCCACAACAGGGAAAATAATGAAAAACTGTTTTTT	CASSHNRENNEKLFF
TRBV7-9	NA	TRBJ2-2	TRBD1	TGTGCCAGCAGCTTTTCGACAGGGTCCGGGGAGCTGTTTTTT	CASSFSTGSGELFF
TRBV7-6	NA	TRBJ2-3	NA	TGTGCCAGCAGCTTAGCGCTGGTAGCGGAAACAGATACGCAGTATTTT	CASSLALVAETDTQYF
TRBV7-8	NA	TRBJ2-5	NA	TGTGCCAGCAGCTCAATTTTCGGGGCAGAGGGGAACCAAGAGACCCAGTACTTC	CASSSIFGAEGNQETQYF
TRBV5-1	NA	TRBJ1-2	TRBD1	TGCGCCAGCAGCGAAGGACAGGACTATGGCTACACCTTC	CASSEGQDYGYTF
TRBV20-1	few	TRBJ1-3	NA	TGCAGTGCTTCTCGGCCATTTTCTGGAAACACCATATATTTT	CSASRPFSGNTIYF
TRBV20-1	NA	TRBJ1-1	NA	TGCAGTGCTATGAGGGGGGAGAACACTGAAGCTTTCTTT	CSAMRGENTEAFF
TRBV7-2	few	TRBJ2-4	NA	TGTGCCAGCAGCTTAGCAGGGCAGGCTGCCAAAAACATTCAGTACTTC	CASSLAGQAAKNIQYF
TRBV7-2	few	TRBJ2-1	TRBD1	TGTGCCAGCAGCTTATCTACGGGACAGGGTGAGCAGTTCTTC	CASSLSTGQGEQFF
TRBV4-1	few	TRBJ2-1	NA	TGCGCCAGCCGTCCCGGGGGCTACAATGAGCAGTTCTTC	CASRPGGYNEQFF
TRBV29-1	few	TRBJ2-7	NA	TGCAGCGTGACAGACTTAATGAGCTCCTACGAGCAGTACTTC	CSVTDLMSSYEQYF
TRBV14	few	TRBJ2-6	NA	TGTGCCAGCAGCCTGTCAGGGCCCCCTGGGGCCAACGTCCTGACTTTC	CASSLSGPPGANVLTF
TRBV4-1	NA	TRBJ2-7	NA	TGCGCCAGCAGCCAAGATATCAGACAGGCATCCTACGAGCAGTACTTC	CASSQDIRQASYEQYF
TRBV5-1	NA	TRBJ1-1	NA	TGCGCCAGCAGCTTCACCGGGAACGGGAACACTGAAGCTTTCTTT	CASSFTGNGNTEAFF
TRBV5-1	NA	TRBJ2-7	NA	TGCGCCAGCAGCCTGGCCCCACAGAACAACGGCCACGAGCAGTACTTC	CASSLAPQNNGHEQYF
TRBV5-6	few	TRBJ2-7	TRBD1	TGTGCCAGCAGCTTGGGACAGGGAATCGGCGAGCAGTACTTC	CASSLGQGIGEQYF
TRBV7-2	few	TRBJ2-3	NA	TGTGCCAGCAGCTTCCCGCCGGTGGCCGGATACACAGATACGCAGTATTTT	CASSFPPVAGYTDTQYF
TRBV7-2	few	TRBJ1-5	TRBD1	TGTGCCAGCAGCCCGACAGGGGCCCTAAATCAGCCCCAGCATTTT	CASSPTGALNQPQHF
TRBV18	NA	TRBJ2-1	TRBD1	TGTGCCAGCTCAAGACTCGGGACAGGCACCGGCAATGAGCAGTTCTTC	CASSRLGTGTGNEQFF
TRBV7-9	many	TRBJ2-5	TRBD2	TGTGCCAGCAGCTCGGGACTAGAAGGGACCCAGTACTTC	CASSSGLEGTQYF
TRBV6-5	NA	TRBJ1-4	NA	TGTGCCAGCAGTTATGGCAGGGGAAATGAAAAACTGTTTTTT	CASSYGRGNEKLFF
TRBV7-6	few	TRBJ2-2	NA	TGTGCCAGCAGCTTCGCTGAGGTCCCCCTGAACACCGGGGAGCTGTTTTTT	CASSFAEVPLNTGELFF
TRBV29-1	many	TRBJ2-7	NA	TGCAGCGTAGATGACAACTACGAGCAGTACTTC	CSVDDNYEQYF
TRBV6-5	many	TRBJ2-1	TRBD2	TGTGCCAGCAGCCTAACCGGGACTAGCGGGATATCGGGCAATGAGCAGTTCTTC	CASSLTGTSGISGNEQFF
TRBV28	few	TRBJ2-1	TRBD1	TGTGCCAGCAACTCCGGGACAGGGGACAACAATGAGCAGTTCTTC	CASNSGTGDNNEQFF
TRBV29-1	few	TRBJ2-3	TRBD2	TGCAGCGTTGATCCGACTAGCGGGGTGGCAGATACGCAGTATTTT	CSVDPTSGVADTQYF
TRBV7-9	few	TRBJ2-7	NA	TGTGCCAGCAGCTTACAGAGCTCCTACGAGCAGTACTTC	CASSLQSSYEQYF
TRBV6-5	NA	TRBJ1-2	NA	TGTGCCAGCATCAACCTGGAGGGTGGCTACACCTTC	CASINLEGGYTF
TRBV9	NA	TRBJ2-7	TRBD2	TGTGCCAGCAGCGGAGGACTAGTGTCCTACGAGCAGTACTTC	CASSGGLVSYEQYF
TRBV20-1	NA	TRBJ2-1	NA	TGCAGTGCTAGAGATATCCAGCGGAGCGTCAATGAGCAGTTCTTC	CSARDIQRSVNEQFF
TRBV4-3	many	TRBJ1-2	NA	TGCGCCAGCAGCCAAGATACAGGGAGCTATGGCTACACCTTC	CASSQDTGSYGYTF
TRBV27	few	TRBJ1-1	NA	TGTGCCAGCAGCCCAGGGGCCACTGAAGCTTTCTTT	CASSPGATEAFF
TRBV28	NA	TRBJ2-2	NA	TGTGCCAGCAGTTTTTGGAGAAACACCGGGGAGCTGTTTTTT	CASSFWRNTGELFF
TRBV7-3	few	TRBJ2-1	NA	TGTGCCAGCAGCTCCGCGGACAGCTACAATGAGCAGTTCTTC	CASSSADSYNEQFF
TRBV6-1	NA	TRBJ1-2	NA	TGTGCCAGCAGTGAAGCGCTTCCGGGGGCCTATGGCTACACCTTC	CASSEALPGAYGYTF
TRBV20-1	few	TRBJ1-2	TRBD1	TGCAGTGCAGTCGACAGGGAAAACTATGGCTACACCTTC	CSAVDRENYGYTF
TRBV7-9	few	TRBJ2-5	NA	TGTGCCAGCAGCTTTTGGGGTCAGGGGTACCAAGAGACCCAGTACTTC	CASSFWGQGYQETQYF
TRBV12-3/TRBV12-4	NA	TRBJ1-6	TRBD1	TGTGCCAGCAGAACGACAGGGCTTAATTCACCCCTCCACTTT	CASRTTGLNSPLHF
TRBV4-1	NA	TRBJ1-5	TRBD1	TGCGCCAGCAGCGAGTGGACAGGGGAAAACAATCAGCCCCAGCATTTT	CASSEWTGENNQPQHF
TRBV29-1	few	TRBJ1-6	TRBD1	TGCAGCGTGGCGGAAACAGGGGACAGGCCCAATTCACCCCTCCACTTT	CSVAETGDRPNSPLHF
TRBV7-9	few	TRBJ2-7	TRBD1	TGTGCCAGCTCGGACAGGAGCTCCTACGAGCAGTACTTC	CASSDRSSYEQYF
TRBV2	NA	TRBJ1-2	NA	TGTGCCAGCGTCAGGGCCCGCTACACCTTC	CASVRARYTF
TRBV7-9	NA	TRBJ1-3	NA	TGTGCCAGCACCGTCCCCGGGGGGTCCTCCGGAAACACCATATATTTT	CASTVPGGSSGNTIYF
TRBV20-1	few	TRBJ2-1	NA	TGCAGTGCTAGGGACGCGGAGGGAGGCGGTGAGCAGTTCTTC	CSARDAEGGGEQFF
TRBV7-9	few	TRBJ2-4	TRBD2	TGTGCCAGCAGCCCAGCGGGGCAGAAAAACATTCAGTACTTC	CASSPAGQKNIQYF
TRBV6-6	few	TRBJ1-2	TRBD1	TGTGCCACTTTACAGGGGATGGAAGGCTACACCTTC	CATLQGMEGYTF
TRBV14	many	TRBJ2-1	TRBD2	TGTGCCAGCAGCCGCCCGGAGGGTAGCGGGGTTTCGCCCTACAATGAGCAGTTCTTC	CASSRPEGSGVSPYNEQFF
TRBV10-2	NA	TRBJ2-3	NA	TGCGCCAGCAGCAGCTTCCGAGGCACAGATACGCAGTATTTT	CASSSFRGTDTQYF
TRBV19	NA	TRBJ1-2	NA	TGTGCCAGTAGTTTACCTTCCCTTGACTACACCTTC	CASSLPSLDYTF
TRBV7-9	few	TRBJ2-1	NA	TGTGCCAGCAGCGGCAATGAGCAGTTCTTC	CASSGNEQFF
TRBV5-1	many	TRBJ2-7	NA	TGCGCCAGCAGCTTTGCGGGGACTGGGGAACAGTACTTC	CASSFAGTGEQYF